Following are 15 T cell receptor beta chains from one sample sequenced in a study of blood T cell repertoires in COVID-19. TCRdb's table, derived via immunoSEQ multiplex PCR, lists solely in-frame clones and lacks some. The sample yields 150,000 to 200,000 clones, roughly three quarters seen once. The sequenced sample consisted of peripheral blood. The receptors were gathered from a woman aged 40 to 50 with COVID-19, enrolled during active disease.

The V and J genes are TRBV18 and TRBJ2-6, with D possibly being TRBD1 (6 bases). CDR3 size: 16 residues. Germline-derived CDR1 and CDR2 are KGHSH and LQKENI. V dropped 5 bases and J dropped 1 base, with 12 bases sitting between them. The CDR3 reads CASSSRGGSGANVLTF. CDR3 coding DNA: TGTGCCAGCTCATCTCGAGGGGGATCTGGGGCCAACGTCCTGACTTTC.

This clone appeared once. The genes are TRBV30 and TRBJ2-3, with no clear D. Per the germline V gene, CDR1 is GTSNPN and CDR2 is SVGIG (reference sequence). V lost 3 bases and J 4 bases, leaving 11 bases between the germline ends. The CDR3 totals 13 residues. The CDR3 DNA reads TGTGCCTGGAGCGCTACTATGGCAGATACGCAGTATTTT. Residues: CAWSATMADTQYF.

This rearrangement joins TRBV2 to TRBJ2-1; D might be TRBD2 (6 bases). V gave up 8 bases and J gave up 4 bases, with 12 bases separating them. The CDR3 totals 13 residues. Germline assignment: CDR1 SNHLY and CDR2 FYNNEI. CDR3 in DNA: TGTGCCAGCGGACTATTAGCTTACAATGAGCAGTTCTTC. It codes for CASGLLAYNEQFF.

This chain uses TRBV5-6 with TRBJ2-7; D perhaps matches TRBD2 (5 bases). Germline V lookup: CDR1 SGHDT, CDR2 YYEEEE. The CDR3 is made up of 12 amino acids. The germline V and J ends were trimmed by 4 bases and 4 bases, with 9 bases remaining between them. The CDR3 is CASSVTGYEQYF. Here the CDR3 DNA reads TGTGCCAGCAGCGTCACGGGGTACGAGCAGTACTTC.

The chain links TRBV5-1 to TRBJ2-5; D unresolved. The CDR3 consists of 15 residues. Germline CDR1 SGHRS, CDR2 YFSETQ. The V and J ends lost 0 bases and 2 bases respectively, with 11 bases between them. This CDR3 is CASSLVGGTQETQYF. CDR3 DNA: TGCGCCAGCAGCTTGGTCGGCGGAACACAAGAGACCCAGTACTTC.

This chain joins TRBV5-5 and TRBJ2-1; D is undetermined. V was cut by 0 bases and J by 0 bases, with 10 bases left in between. The CDR3 contains 16 residues. The germline gives CDR1 SGHKS, CDR2 YYEKEE (reference sequence). CDR3 sequence: CASSLAPVSSYNEQFF. CDR3 coding DNA: TGTGCCAGCAGCTTGGCCCCAGTCAGCTCCTACAATGAGCAGTTCTTC.

The rearrangement uses TRBV28 and TRBJ1-1; the D gene is possibly TRBD1 (6 bases). In germline, CDR1 is MDHEN, CDR2 SYDVKM. V was clipped by 9 bases and J by 7 bases, with 12 bases between them. CDR3 length: 11 amino acids. CDR3 DNA sequence: TGTGCCAGTATACAGGGCTATGAAGCTTTCTTT. As protein: CASIQGYEAFF.

V gene TRBV7-2 combines with J gene TRBJ1-3, with a weak D call TRBD1 (6 bases). This CDR3 has 17 residues. The V gene lost 1 base and the J gene lost 0 bases, with 13 bases spanning the gap. In germline, CDR1 is SGHTA, CDR2 FQGNSA. CDR3 amino acids: CASSLEGTPLSGNTIYF. The DNA of the CDR3 is TGTGCCAGCAGCTTAGAGGGGACACCCCTCTCTGGAAACACCATATATTTT. The whole variable domain, filled in from reference TRBV7-2 and TRBJ1-3, reads GAGVSQSPSNKVTEKGKDVELRCDPISGHTALYWYRQSLGQGLEFLIYFQGNSAPDKSGLPSDRFSAERTGGSVSTLTIQRTQQEDSAVYLCASSLEGTPLSGNTIYFGEGSWLTVV.

This rearrangement joins TRBV9 to TRBJ2-3, with 7 bases that match TRBD2. The germline gives CDR1 SGDLS, CDR2 YYNGEE. The CDR3 consists of 14 residues. After removal of 3 bases from V and 1 base from J, the junction contained 2 bases not matched to a gene. CDR3 amino acids: CASSGTSGTDTQYF. The CDR3 DNA sequence: TGTGCCAGCAGCGGTACTAGCGGCACAGATACGCAGTATTTT.

This clone has just a few counts. V and J are TRBV28 and TRBJ2-1; 10 nucleotides agree with TRBD2. Germline-derived CDR1 and CDR2 are MDHEN and SYDVKM. The CDR3 contains 15 residues. The V and J ends lost 4 bases and 3 bases, in that order; junction bases with no gene match: 3. DNA for the CDR3: TGTGCCAGCAGTTCCCGACTAGCGGGCTACAATGAGCAGTTCTTC. Translating gives CASSSRLAGYNEQFF.

On this clone itself: At one end the junction does not follow the germline gene, possibly because of a read error. The CDR3 reads CASSIYFGGLGGF. CDR3 sequence (DNA): TGTGCCAGTAGTATTTACTTCGGGGGGCTTGGAGGCTTC. The J gene is TRBJ1-2, the V gene TRBV19; D might be TRBD1 (6 bases). The CDR3 is 13 residues long. The V gene's germline CDR1 is LNHDA and CDR2 SQIVND (reference sequence).

The chain links TRBV2 to TRBJ1-5, with D perhaps matching TRBD1 (6 bases). The CDR3 loop spans 14 amino acids. The V and J ends lost 8 bases and 6 bases respectively, with 17 bases between them. Germline V gives CDR1 SNHLY, CDR2 FYNNEI. The CDR3 protein is CASRSQGIGQPQHF. CDR3 DNA sequence: TGTGCCAGCCGATCACAGGGAATCGGTCAGCCCCAGCATTTT.

Turning to this clone: The identical CDR3 is also encoded by other nucleotide sequences in the sample. V gene TRBV5-1 combines with J gene TRBJ2-7; 9 positions agree with TRBD2. CDR3 length: 15 residues. V lost 1 base and J lost 2; bases outside the gene matches: 4. From germline, CDR1 is SGHRS and CDR2 YFSETQ. CDR3 loop: CASSLISGGAYEQYF. CDR3 DNA: TGCGCCAGCAGCTTGATTAGCGGGGGTGCCTACGAGCAGTACTTC.

The rearrangement joins TRBV6-5 to TRBJ2-1; 8 bases are a match to TRBD1. CDR1 and CDR2 (germline): MNHEY, SVGAGI. The CDR3 runs to 14 residues. V lost 6 bases to trimming and J lost 4 bases; unmatched junction nucleotides: 5. In nucleotides, the CDR3 is TGTGCCAGCAGAGGCGGGACAGGTTACAATGAGCAGTTCTTC. It translates to CASRGGTGYNEQFF.

CDR3 residues: CASSQDDRQSREAFF. CDR3 nucleotides: TGCGCCAGCAGCCAAGACGACCGTCAGTCGAGGGAAGCTTTCTTT. This chain connects TRBV4-3 to TRBJ1-1; D is undetermined. The CDR3 runs 15 residues. Trimming stripped 0 bases from V and 8 bases from J, with 16 bases between. From germline, CDR1 is LGHNA and CDR2 YSLEER.